This T cell receptor beta chain is drawn from a study of cytomegalovirus exposure and HLA in healthy donors. Study-wide points: Among TCR sequences, most were rare, though some public TCRs appeared in many donors. Cytomegalovirus-associated TCR beta chains were listed, numbering roughly 150. First-cohort TCR clusters were later found to tend to co-occur in the approximately 120 validation repertoires.

Points on this clone: Its antigen remains unidentified.

The donors were part of the roughly 120-subject validation cohort, which stood apart from the roughly 730-subject first cohort. The protocol was immunoSEQ multiplex PCR, while the TCRdb copy is restricted to in-frame clones and leaves out a portion. The table has around 300,000 clones, 70% to 90% seen once. The origin of this receptor is a man younger than 45 in good health and CMV-seronegative. Material for sequencing was PBMCs.

The CDR3 nucleotides are TGTGCCAGCAGTTCTGGACAGGGGCGGGATACGCAGTATTTT. Amino acids: CASSSGQGRDTQYF. J is TRBJ2-3 and V is TRBV6-5; TRBD1 matches at 9 bases. The CDR3 is 14 residues long. CDR1 and CDR2 (germline): MNHEY, SVGAGI. J lost 6 bases, V lost 4 bases, and 5 bases had no gene match.